A selection of T cell receptor beta chains follows, all from one sample in a study of CD8+ T cells in alopecia areata. Repertoires were generated with immunoSEQ multiplex PCR, while TCRdb's copy carries only in-frame clones and drops some. The sample contains about 82,000 clones, 51% of which appear only once. The sequenced material came from NKG2D-high CD8+ T cells sorted from blood. These receptors came from a human donor with alopecia areata. Each CDR3 is given with its conserved first and last residue. Fields, in order: J gene, D gene, V gene, clone size, CDR3 DNA, CDR3 protein. A D gene is named only where the DNA matches it firmly. Clone size appears in some rows only: once, few, many, or a class for an expanded clone.

TRBJ2-5,TRBD2,TRBV4-1,NA,TGCGCCAGCAGTTTAAATAGCGGGACCCAAGAGACCCAGTACTTC,CASSLNSGTQETQYF
TRBJ1-1,NA,TRBV27,NA,TGTGCCAGCAGTTTATCGGGCCGCACTGAAGCTTTCTTT,CASSLSGRTEAFF
TRBJ2-3,TRBD1,TRBV7-2,NA,TGTGCCAGCAGCTTAGTTTGGGACAGGGATTACTCTTTT,CASSLVWDRDYSF
TRBJ1-1,NA,TRBV5-1,once,TGCGCCAGCAGCTCGAGCATATGGAAAACTGAAGCTTTCTTT,CASSSSIWKTEAFF
TRBJ2-3,NA,TRBV14,few,TGTGCCAGCAGCCAAGATTGGGCAGTACCAAGCACAGATACGCAGTATTTT,CASSQDWAVPSTDTQYF
TRBJ1-5,TRBD1,TRBV27,NA,TGTGCCAGCAGTTTGACAGGGAATGGGCCCCAGCATTTT,CASSLTGNGPQHF
TRBJ2-1,TRBD2,TRBV14,few,TGTGCCAGCAGCCATCCAGCGGGGGGTATAAATGAGCAGTTCTTC,CASSHPAGGINEQFF
TRBJ2-5,NA,TRBV5-1,NA,TGCGCCAGCAGCTTCGGAGGGATCCAAGAGACCCAGTACTTC,CASSFGGIQETQYF
TRBJ2-1,TRBD2,TRBV30,NA,TGTGCCTGGAGGGGTTTGTCAGGAGAGACTAGCGGGTACAATGAGCAGTTCTTC,CAWRGLSGETSGYNEQFF
TRBJ1-1,NA,TRBV13,NA,TGTGCCAGCTGCCAATCTGACACTGAAGCTTTCTTT,CASCQSDTEAFF
TRBJ2-1,TRBD2,TRBV19,NA,TGTGCCAGTACCACAGCGGGAGGGCCCGATGAGCAGTTCTTC,CASTTAGGPDEQFF
TRBJ2-2,NA,TRBV30,NA,TGTGCCTGGACCTACGAGGGAGTAACCGGGGAGCTGTTTTTT,CAWTYEGVTGELFF
TRBJ2-5,NA,TRBV28,NA,TGTGCCAGCAGTTTAAGGGGACCGTCGACCCAGTACTTC,CASSLRGPSTQYF
TRBJ2-3,NA,TRBV4-1,NA,TGCGCCAGCAGCCTTGAGGGCCTGGGGGGCGAAGATACGCAGTATTTT,CASSLEGLGGEDTQYF
TRBJ2-3,TRBD2,TRBV27,NA,TGTGCCAGCGCGGGGGGCATGGGGGATACGCAGTATTTT,CASAGGMGDTQYF
TRBJ2-1,TRBD2,TRBV29-1,few,TGCAGCGCCGGGGGGGGCTCCTACAATGAGCAGTTCTTC,CSAGGGSYNEQFF
TRBJ1-2,TRBD1,TRBV9,NA,TGTGCCAGTTCCCCCGGGACAGGGGACTATGGCTACACCTTC,CASSPGTGDYGYTF
TRBJ2-1,NA,TRBV4-3,few,TGCGCCAGCAGCCCCATTCAGGGGTTCAATGAGCAGTTCTTC,CASSPIQGFNEQFF
TRBJ1-2,TRBD1,TRBV27,NA,TGTGCCAGCAGTTGGGACAGGGGTTCTGGCTACACCTTC,CASSWDRGSGYTF
TRBJ2-1,TRBD2,TRBV9,NA,TGTGCCAGCAGCCTGGCGGGAGGGGCCTACAATGAGCAGTTCTTC,CASSLAGGAYNEQFF
TRBJ2-2,NA,TRBV29-1,NA,TGCAGCGTCCCCGGACTGAACACCGGGGAGCTGTTTTTT,CSVPGLNTGELFF
TRBJ2-1,NA,TRBV7-9,NA,TGTGCCAGCAGCTTATCCCCGTTCGCAGGTTTGTCCTACAATGAGCAGTTCTTC,CASSLSPFAGLSYNEQFF
TRBJ2-7,NA,TRBV6-1,NA,TGTGCCAGCAGTGAATTGAGGTACTACGAGCAGTACTTC,CASSELRYYEQYF
TRBJ2-5,TRBD2,TRBV7-9,NA,TGTGCCAGCAGCTTACCAAGCCTAGGACTAGCGGAAGAGACCCAGTACTTC,CASSLPSLGLAEETQYF
TRBJ2-7,NA,TRBV4-1,few,TGCGCCAGCAGCCAAGGTTTTACAGAGAGCTACGAGCAGTACTTC,CASSQGFTESYEQYF
TRBJ1-2,NA,TRBV29-1,few,TGCAGCGTCCCTGGCTACACCTTC,CSVPGYTF
TRBJ2-5,NA,TRBV10-3,few,TGTGCCATCAGTGACCAGGACGGGGAGACCCAGTACTTC,CAISDQDGETQYF
TRBJ2-3,TRBD2,TRBV27,NA,TGTGCCAGCAGTTATGCGGGGAGGGCGTATTTT,CASSYAGRAYF
TRBJ2-1,NA,TRBV29-1,few,TGCAGCGCTAGTTCTACCGGGAGCGATGAGCAGTTCTTC,CSASSTGSDEQFF
TRBJ2-1,NA,TRBV15,NA,TGTGCCACCAGCAGAGCTAACGGGGACGAGCAGTTCTTC,CATSRANGDEQFF
TRBJ2-1,TRBD2,TRBV27,NA,TGTGCCAGCCGAGGACTAGCTGATAACAATGAGCAGTTCTTC,CASRGLADNNEQFF
TRBJ2-7,NA,TRBV28,NA,TGTGCCAGCAGTCCCGGGACGGGACTCTACGAGCAGTACTTC,CASSPGTGLYEQYF
TRBJ2-7,NA,TRBV7-2,medium-sized,TGTGCCAGCAGCTTATCAGTAGAGGGACCCGAGCAGTACTTC,CASSLSVEGPEQYF
TRBJ2-1,NA,TRBV4-1,NA,TGCGCCAGCAGCCAAGAGAGAGGAGATGTTGAGCAGTTCTTC,CASSQERGDVEQFF
TRBJ2-1,TRBD1,TRBV30,NA,TGTGCCTGGAGTAGGGGACAGAGCTCCTACAATGAGCAGTTCTTC,CAWSRGQSSYNEQFF
TRBJ2-5,NA,TRBV27,NA,TGTGCCAGCAGTCCCGACCAAGAGACCCAGTACTTC,CASSPDQETQYF
TRBJ1-2,NA,TRBV29-1,few,TGCAGCGTTGGGGCAGACTTAGCTAACTATGGCTACACCTTC,CSVGADLANYGYTF
TRBJ2-5,NA,TRBV29-1,few,TGCAGCGTTCCCCAAGAGACCCAGTACTTC,CSVPQETQYF
TRBJ1-6,NA,TRBV4-1,few,TGCGCCAGCAGCCAAGATGGGACCGGGGATTGGGAATCACCCCTCCACTTT,CASSQDGTGDWESPLHF
TRBJ2-7,TRBD1,TRBV28,few,TGTGCCAGCAGTCGACAGGGGGCCGAGCAGTACTTC,CASSRQGAEQYF
TRBJ2-7,NA,TRBV5-1,NA,TGCGCCAGCAGCTGGAGGCCGGGAGAAGGGGGCGAGCAGTACTTC,CASSWRPGEGGEQYF
TRBJ2-5,NA,TRBV27,NA,TGTGCCAGCAGTTTCGGAATCCAAGAGACCCAGTACTTC,CASSFGIQETQYF
TRBJ2-5,NA,TRBV7-9,few,TGTGCCAGCAGCTCGAACAGGGACGGGGGCCAAGAGACCCAGTACTTC,CASSSNRDGGQETQYF
TRBJ2-1,TRBD1,TRBV5-4,few,TGTGCCAGCAGCCTGGCAGGGACAGGGCTCTGGAATGAGCAGTTCTTC,CASSLAGTGLWNEQFF
TRBJ1-2,TRBD1,TRBV29-1,NA,TGCAGCGTTGCTGAAAGACAGGGGAGCGTAAACTATGGCTACACCTTC,CSVAERQGSVNYGYTF
TRBJ1-5,TRBD1,TRBV23-1,NA,TGCGCCAGAGGATCTACAGGGGGCGATCAGCCCCAGCATTTT,CARGSTGGDQPQHF
TRBJ2-3,TRBD2,TRBV11-2,few,TGTGCCAGCAGAGGGAATTGGCGGGGGGGCCCCGCAGATACGCAGTATTTT,CASRGNWRGGPADTQYF
TRBJ2-5,NA,TRBV7-3,NA,TGTGCCAGCAGCGCCCTAGGAGGTCGCCAAGAGACCCAGTACTTC,CASSALGGRQETQYF
TRBJ2-1,NA,TRBV30,NA,TGTGCCTGGAGTAACTGGGAGCAGTTCTTC,CAWSNWEQFF
TRBJ2-1,TRBD2,TRBV27,NA,TGTGCCAGCAGCTGGACTAGCGGGAGAGGAGAGCAGTTCTTC,CASSWTSGRGEQFF
TRBJ1-2,TRBD1,TRBV27,NA,TGTGCCAGCAGTCCACAGGGGGCGAATGGCTACACCTTC,CASSPQGANGYTF
TRBJ2-7,NA,TRBV29-1,NA,TGCAGCGTTGAAGGGGAGTCCGGGACCTATTACGAGCAGTACTTC,CSVEGESGTYYEQYF